The 17 T cell receptor beta chains below come from one sample, sequenced in a study of control samples from healthy donors and cancer patients (dated by TCRdb to about 2020). Libraries were constructed by the immunoSEQ multiplex PCR assay. In TCRdb, the immuneACCESS table is reduced to in-frame sequences with V and J assigned. These tables do not hold every clone; where another copy was compared, an unresolved V gene accounts for under half, and the others remain unexplained. Here the sample has some 96,000 clones; roughly 90% occur a single time. In total, the top ten clones hold under 20% of the sample. The source material was blood. All receptors derive from a woman between 50 and 59 years old in good health.

The rearrangement uses TRBV29-1 and TRBJ1-1; D call uncertain. The CDR3 has 10 amino acids. Germline V gives CDR1 SQVTM, CDR2 ANQGSEA. Trimming left V 6 bases short and J 11 bases short, with 13 bases between. The CDR3 loop is CSVQAVRAFF. The CDR3 DNA follows: TGCAGCGTCCAGGCGGTCCGGGCTTTCTTT.

CDR3 nucleotides: TGTGCCAGCAAGTTGTCTGGGCTTTCCTACAATGAGCAGTTCTTC. Translation: CASKLSGLSYNEQFF. J is TRBJ2-1 and V is TRBV7-2, with D uncertain. The CDR3 sequence is 15 residues long. Per germline, CDR1 SGHTA and CDR2 FQGNSA. The V gene lost 7 bases and the J gene lost 1 base, with 14 bases spanning the gap.

The chain couples TRBV2 to TRBJ1-1, with D tentatively TRBD1 (5 bases). With 8 bases removed from V and 1 base from J, the gap between germline ends came to 11 bases. The V gene's germline CDR1 is SNHLY and CDR2 FYNNEI. The CDR3 consists of 13 residues. CDR3 region: CASRRQSNTEAFF. The CDR3 coding sequence is TGTGCCAGCCGCAGACAGTCGAACACTGAAGCTTTCTTT.

The chain employs TRBV7-9 and TRBJ1-1, with D uncertain. V was shortened by 5 bases and J by 0 bases, with 16 bases between the two germline ends. Germline V CDR1 and CDR2: SEHNR, FQNEAQ (reference sequence). The CDR3 is 16 residues long. CDR3 in amino acids: CASSNELAALNTEAFF. DNA of the CDR3: TGTGCCAGCAGCAACGAGCTGGCAGCCCTGAACACTGAAGCTTTCTTT. The whole variable domain, remainder taken from reference TRBV7-9 and TRBJ1-1, is DTGVSQNPRHKITKRGQNVTFRCDPISEHNRLYWYRQTLGQGPEFLTYFQNEAQLEKSRLLSDRFSAERPKGSFSTLEIQRTEQGDSAMYLCASSNELAALNTEAFFGQGTRLTVV.

For the CDR3, the DNA is TGTGCCAGCAGCGGTAACAGGGGGACCGGGGAGCTGTTTTTT. Amino acids: CASSGNRGTGELFF. The gene calls are TRBV7-8 and TRBJ2-2, with 8 bases identical to TRBD1. After removal of 5 bases from V and 5 bases from J, the junction contained 4 bases not matched to a gene. Germline V gives CDR1 SGHVS, CDR2 FQNEAQ. CDR3 length: 14 residues.

The J gene is TRBJ2-5, the V gene TRBV7-9; 12 nucleotides line up with TRBD2. Germline assignment: CDR1 SEHNR and CDR2 FQNEAQ (reference sequence). The length of the CDR3 is 19 residues. The J segment lost 5 bases and the V segment lost 7 bases, leaving 20 bases of the junction unmatched. CDR3 coding DNA: TGTGCCAGCACCGTCCTCGGGCTAGCGGGAGGGGACGTGTTCGAGACCCAGTACTTC. It translates to CASTVLGLAGGDVFETQYF.

The rearrangement links TRBV2 to TRBJ2-5; unclear D gene. The CDR3 is 14 amino acids. The germline V gene encodes CDR1 SNHLY and CDR2 FYNNEI. Deletions cut 6 bases from V and 2 bases from J, with 13 bases between. For the CDR3, the DNA is TGTGCCAGCAGCCCCTGGACGGTGCAAGAGACCCAGTACTTC. Amino acids: CASSPWTVQETQYF.

This clone was picked up one time. The chain is built from TRBV19 and TRBJ1-4; D not resolved. CDR1 is LNHDA and CDR2 is SQIVND in the germline V gene (reference sequence). The V end was cut by 4 bases, the J end by 0 bases, with 6 bases between. This CDR3 spans 14 amino acids. The CDR3: CASSTIATNEKLFF. For the CDR3, the DNA is TGTGCCAGTAGTACCATTGCAACTAATGAAAAACTGTTTTTT. Combining the CDR3 with reference TRBV19 and TRBJ1-4 gives the whole variable domain DGGITQSPKYLFRKEGQNVTLSCEQNLNHDAMYWYRQDPGQGLRLIYYSQIVNDFQKGDIAEGYSVSREKKESFPLTVTSAQKNPTAFYLCASSTIATNEKLFFGSGTQLSVL.

The chain joins TRBV19 to TRBJ1-5; D remains ambiguous. This CDR3 comprises 15 residues. The V gene's germline CDR1 is LNHDA and CDR2 SQIVND (reference sequence). Between the trimmed V and J ends, which lost 1 base and 6 bases, there was a span of 13 bases. CDR3: CASSIVTKGLQPQHF. The CDR3 DNA reads as TGTGCCAGTAGTATAGTGACCAAGGGCCTTCAGCCCCAGCATTTT.

The V call is TRBV20-1, the J call TRBJ1-2, with D maybe TRBD1 (6 bases). The germline CDR1 and CDR2 sequences are DFQATT and SNEGSKA (reference sequence). CDR3 length equals 13 residues. Trimming shortened V by 3 bases and J by 2 bases, and 10 bases separated the two germline ends. The CDR3 sequence is CSASLQGNYGYTF. CDR3 coding DNA: TGCAGTGCTAGTCTGCAGGGGAACTATGGCTACACCTTC.

The rearrangement uses TRBV27 and TRBJ1-2, with a possible D match to TRBD1 (6 bases). From germline, CDR1 is MNHEY and CDR2 SMNVEV (reference sequence). V shed 0 bases and J shed 8 bases, with 13 bases lying between them. The CDR3 covers 14 residues. Here the CDR3 reads CASSLSAGARGYTF. The CDR3 DNA is TGTGCCAGCAGTTTATCCGCAGGGGCGAGGGGCTACACCTTC.

This clone was seen more than once but under ten times. The J gene is TRBJ2-1, the V gene TRBV24-1; D is unresolved. The CDR3 contains 18 residues. Germline assignment: CDR1 KGHDR and CDR2 SFDVKD. V was trimmed by 5 bases and J by 1 base, leaving 20 bases between them. This CDR3 reads CATSGLKDVYGSYNEQFF. Here the CDR3 DNA reads TGTGCCACCAGTGGTTTAAAGGACGTCTACGGGTCCTACAATGAGCAGTTCTTC.

The chain employs TRBV4-3 and TRBJ2-1, with D perhaps being TRBD1 or TRBD2 (5 bases each). The V and J ends lost 3 bases and 4 bases respectively, with 13 bases between them. The CDR3 length is 15 residues. Germline V gives CDR1 LGHNA, CDR2 YSLEER. The CDR3 bases are TGCGCCAGCAGCCAGGCGAGGGGAATTTACAATGAGCAGTTCTTC. This gives the protein CASSQARGIYNEQFF.

This chain connects TRBV7-2 to TRBJ2-1; D gene uncertain. The germline V gene has CDR1 SGHTA and CDR2 FQGNSA. Trimming took 1 base from V and 6 from J, leaving 10 bases between them. CDR3 length: 14 residues. The CDR3 nucleotides are TGTGCCAGCAGCTTAGTTCTCTCCGGCAATGAGCAGTTCTTC. Its translation is CASSLVLSGNEQFF.

This chain joins TRBV18 and TRBJ2-7; no definite D call. This CDR3 has 13 residues. The ends were cut back, 2 bases at V and 2 bases at J, with 7 bases in the middle. The germline CDR1 and CDR2 sequences are KGHSH and LQKENI. The CDR3 coding sequence is TGTGCCAGCTCACCAGTAGGAGCCTACGAGCAGTACGTC. This sequence encodes CASSPVGAYEQYV.

This sequence joins TRBV10-3 and TRBJ2-3, with D unresolved. The CDR3 is 16 residues long. Germline lookup yields CDR1 ENHRY and CDR2 SYGVKD. Trimming took off 3 bases at V and 3 bases at J, with 16 bases between the two ends. CDR3 residues: CAISEGIVLGTDTQYF. For the CDR3, the DNA is TGTGCCATCAGTGAAGGGATCGTTCTAGGGACAGATACGCAGTATTTT.

The V call is TRBV6-2 or TRBV6-3, the J call TRBJ2-1; the D gene is possibly TRBD2 (6 bases). The CDR3 is made up of 12 amino acids. Germline CDR1 MNHEY, CDR2 SVGEGT. Trimming pared 6 bases from V and 7 bases from J, leaving 10 bases between. Here the CDR3 DNA reads TGTGCCAGCAGCCCCAGCGGGAATGAGCAGTTCTTC. The encoded protein is CASSPSGNEQFF.